The present TCR beta chain was sequenced within a study of early T cells in non-severe SARS-CoV-2 infection. About the study: Investigators sequenced bulk RNA drawn from unsorted whole blood, and chains remained unpaired.

Germline trimming cut 6 bases from V and 0 bases from J; bases unmatched to any gene: 7. The CDR3 has 16 residues. The germline CDR1 and CDR2 sequences are SGHVS and FQNEAQ. Unique molecular identifiers were added to individual cDNA molecules. A single record per CDR3 protein comes from TCRdb applying MiXCR to the 5' RACE reads. The sample has approximately 65,000 distinct CDR3 sequences, about 10% seen once. The gene calls are TRBV7-8 and TRBJ1-3; 8 bases agree with TRBD1. This sequence was found in an adult who was a healthcare worker with PCR-confirmed SARS-CoV-2 infection or an uninfected control (not recorded which). The sample consisted of whole blood, taken at baseline. The CDR3 is CASRQGTGHSGNTIYF. Here the CDR3 DNA reads TGTGCCAGCAGACAAGGGACAGGTCACTCTGGAAACACCATATATTTT.